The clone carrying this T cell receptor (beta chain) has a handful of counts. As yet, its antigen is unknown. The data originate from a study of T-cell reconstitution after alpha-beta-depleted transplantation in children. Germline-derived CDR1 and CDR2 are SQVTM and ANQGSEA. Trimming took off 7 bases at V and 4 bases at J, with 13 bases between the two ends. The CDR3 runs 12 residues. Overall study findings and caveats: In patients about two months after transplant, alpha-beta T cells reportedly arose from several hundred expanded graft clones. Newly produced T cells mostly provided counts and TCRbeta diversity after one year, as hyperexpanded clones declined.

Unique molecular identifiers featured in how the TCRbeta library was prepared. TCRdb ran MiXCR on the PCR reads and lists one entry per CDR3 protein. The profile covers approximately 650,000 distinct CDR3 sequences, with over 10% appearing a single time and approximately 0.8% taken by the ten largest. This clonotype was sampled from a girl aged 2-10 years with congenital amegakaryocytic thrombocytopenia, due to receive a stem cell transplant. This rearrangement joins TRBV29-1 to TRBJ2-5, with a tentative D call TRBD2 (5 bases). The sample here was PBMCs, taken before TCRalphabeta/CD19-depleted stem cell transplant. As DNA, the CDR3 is TGCAGCGCCGACCGCGGAGGAGAGACCCAGTACTTC. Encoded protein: CSADRGGETQYF.